This is a list of T cell receptor beta chains from one sample in a study of vaccination effects on CD4 cells after COVID-19. Method: immunoSEQ multiplex PCR; TCRdb's copy keeps in-frame clones and lacks some. The sample records under 80,000 clones, less than 80% being singletons. No antigens are known for them. Sequences were derived from CD4+ T cells from PBMCs cultured with HCoV-OC43 spike peptides, sampled after COVID-19 vaccination. The source of these receptors is a human donor who received a COVID-19 vaccine. Each CDR3 is given with its conserved first and last residue. Each record gives: V gene, clone size, D gene, J gene, CDR3 protein, CDR3 DNA. D genes are given only for firm matches. A row's size may be missing; if present it is once, few, many or a size class.

>TRBV5-1|-|-|TRBJ2-3
CASSTGQLAGANQGTQYF
TGCGCCAGCAGCACGGGACAGTTGGCGGGGGCCAACCAAGGTACGCAGTATTTT
>TRBV4-1|-|TRBD1|TRBJ1-6
CASSPAPGQGRNSPLHF
TGCGCCAGCAGCCCGGCCCCTGGACAGGGGCGGAATTCACCCCTCCACTTT
>TRBV18|-|-|TRBJ1-2
CASSTSGANYGYTF
TGTGCCAGCTCCACCTCAGGGGCTAACTATGGCTACACCTTC
>TRBV2|few|-|TRBJ1-2
CASSFTGLYGYTF
TGTGCCAGCAGTTTTACAGGGTTATATGGCTACACCTTC
>TRBV6-1|once|-|TRBJ1-2
CASSEQGYGYTF
TGTGCCAGCAGTGAACAGGGCTATGGCTACACCTTC
>TRBV11-2|-|TRBD1|TRBJ2-2
CASSPRGGTGYTGELFF
TGTGCCAGCAGCCCCCGAGGGGGGACAGGTTACACCGGGGAGCTGTTTTTT
>TRBV15|-|TRBD1|TRBJ1-3
CATSQRDRPGNTIYF
TGTGCCACCAGCCAAAGGGACAGGCCTGGAAACACCATATATTTT
>TRBV15|-|TRBD1|TRBJ1-4
CATRRQGNEKLFF
TGTGCCACCAGGAGACAGGGGAATGAAAAACTGTTTTTT
>TRBV9|-|TRBD2|TRBJ2-1
CASSPGSGGEQFF
TGTGCCAGCAGCCCGGGTAGCGGGGGAGAGCAGTTCTTC
>TRBV21-1|-|-|TRBJ2-2
CASSKPRSGPTNTGELFF
TGTGCCAGCAGCAAACCGAGGTCAGGACCGACTAACACCGGGGAGCTGTTTTTT
>TRBV5-1|-|TRBD1|TRBJ2-5
CASSPKQGAGETQYF
TGCGCCAGCAGCCCGAAACAGGGGGCGGGGGAGACCCAGTACTTC
>TRBV28|-|-|TRBJ1-6
CASSSTGDNSPLHF
TGTGCCAGCTCTTCGACGGGTGATAATTCACCCCTCCACTTT
>TRBV5-1|-|-|TRBJ2-5
CASGRLGGSQETQYF
TGCGCCAGCGGCCGGTTGGGGGGATCCCAAGAGACCCAGTACTTC
>TRBV19|-|-|TRBJ2-5
CASSITPGKYVETQYF
TGTGCCAGTAGTATAACCCCGGGAAAGTATGTAGAGACCCAGTACTTC
>TRBV11-2|-|-|TRBJ2-3
CASSLQMIRTDTQYF
TGTGCCAGCAGCTTACAAATGATCCGCACAGATACGCAGTATTTT
>TRBV6-1|-|-|TRBJ1-3
CASSENGGARGNTIYF
TGTGCCAGCAGTGAAAACGGGGGTGCCCGCGGAAACACCATATATTTT
>TRBV10-3|-|TRBD1|TRBJ1-2
CAISARTGSNYGYTF
TGTGCCATCAGTGCAAGGACAGGTTCGAACTATGGCTACACCTTC